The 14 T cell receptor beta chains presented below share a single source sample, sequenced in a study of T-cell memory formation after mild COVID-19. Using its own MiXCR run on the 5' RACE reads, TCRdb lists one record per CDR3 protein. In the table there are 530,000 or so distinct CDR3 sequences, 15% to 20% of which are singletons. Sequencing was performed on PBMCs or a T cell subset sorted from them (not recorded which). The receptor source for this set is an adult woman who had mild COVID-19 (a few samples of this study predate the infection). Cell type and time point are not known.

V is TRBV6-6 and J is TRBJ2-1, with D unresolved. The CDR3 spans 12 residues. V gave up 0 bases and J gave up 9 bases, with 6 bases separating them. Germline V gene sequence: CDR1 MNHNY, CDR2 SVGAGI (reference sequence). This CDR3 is CASSYSGREQFF. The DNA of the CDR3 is TGTGCCAGCAGTTACTCCGGACGTGAGCAGTTCTTC.

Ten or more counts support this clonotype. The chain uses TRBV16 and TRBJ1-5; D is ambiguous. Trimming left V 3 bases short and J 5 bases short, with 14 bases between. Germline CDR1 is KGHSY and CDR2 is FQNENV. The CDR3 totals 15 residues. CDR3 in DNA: TGTGCCAGCAGCCAGTCAAACAGAAAAGATCAGCCCCAGCATTTT. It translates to CASSQSNRKDQPQHF.

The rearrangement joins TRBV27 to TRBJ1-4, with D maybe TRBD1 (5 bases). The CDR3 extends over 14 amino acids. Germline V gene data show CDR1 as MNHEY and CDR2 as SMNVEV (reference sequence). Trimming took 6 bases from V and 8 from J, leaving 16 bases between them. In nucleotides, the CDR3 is TGTGCCAGCAGGTCGTTCAGGGCTGGGGAAAAACTGTTTTTT. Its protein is CASRSFRAGEKLFF.

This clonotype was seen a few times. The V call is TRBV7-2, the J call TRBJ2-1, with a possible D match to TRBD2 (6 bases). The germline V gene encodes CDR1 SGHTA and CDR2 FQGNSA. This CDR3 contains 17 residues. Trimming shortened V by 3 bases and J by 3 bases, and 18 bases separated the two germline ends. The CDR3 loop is CASSFHQLGGVYNEQFF. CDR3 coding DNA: TGTGCCAGCAGCTTCCACCAGCTAGGCGGGGTCTACAATGAGCAGTTCTTC. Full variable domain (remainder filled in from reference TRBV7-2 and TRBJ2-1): GAGVSQSPSNKVTEKGKDVELRCDPISGHTALYWYRQSLGQGLEFLIYFQGNSAPDKSGLPSDRFSAERTGGSVSTLTIQRTQQEDSAVYLCASSFHQLGGVYNEQFFGPGTRLTVL.

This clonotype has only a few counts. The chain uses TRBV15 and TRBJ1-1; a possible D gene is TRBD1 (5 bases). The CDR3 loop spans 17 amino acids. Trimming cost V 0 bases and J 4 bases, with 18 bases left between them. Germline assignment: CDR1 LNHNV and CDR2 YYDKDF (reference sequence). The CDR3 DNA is TGTGCCACCAGCAGAGAGGAATACCCGGGGCCAGGCACTGAAGCTTTCTTT. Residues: CATSREEYPGPGTEAFF.

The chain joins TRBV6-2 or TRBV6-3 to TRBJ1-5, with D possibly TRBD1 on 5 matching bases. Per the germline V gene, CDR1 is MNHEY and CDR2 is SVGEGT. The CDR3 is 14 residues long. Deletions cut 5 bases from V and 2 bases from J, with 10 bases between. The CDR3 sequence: CASSDLRGNQPQHF. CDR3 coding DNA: TGTGCCAGCAGTGATCTCAGGGGCAATCAGCCCCAGCATTTT.

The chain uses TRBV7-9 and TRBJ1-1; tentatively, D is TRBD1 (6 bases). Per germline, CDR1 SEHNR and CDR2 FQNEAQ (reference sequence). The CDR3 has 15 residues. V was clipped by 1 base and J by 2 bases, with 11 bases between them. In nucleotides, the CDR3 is TGTGCCAGCAGCTTAGAGCGACAGGCTAACACTGAAGCTTTCTTT. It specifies CASSLERQANTEAFF.

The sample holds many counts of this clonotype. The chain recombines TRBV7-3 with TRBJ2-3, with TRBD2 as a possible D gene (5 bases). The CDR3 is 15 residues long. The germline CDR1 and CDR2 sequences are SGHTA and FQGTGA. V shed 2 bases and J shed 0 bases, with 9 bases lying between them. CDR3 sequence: CASSLGGPSTDTQYF. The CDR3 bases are TGTGCCAGCAGCTTAGGCGGGCCAAGCACAGATACGCAGTATTTT.

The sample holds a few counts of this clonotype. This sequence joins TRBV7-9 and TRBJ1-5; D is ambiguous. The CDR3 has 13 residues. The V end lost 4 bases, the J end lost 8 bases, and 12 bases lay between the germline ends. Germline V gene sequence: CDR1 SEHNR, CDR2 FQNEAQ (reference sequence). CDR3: CASSSGPLEPQHF. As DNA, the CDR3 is TGTGCCAGCAGCTCAGGCCCGTTGGAGCCCCAGCATTTT.

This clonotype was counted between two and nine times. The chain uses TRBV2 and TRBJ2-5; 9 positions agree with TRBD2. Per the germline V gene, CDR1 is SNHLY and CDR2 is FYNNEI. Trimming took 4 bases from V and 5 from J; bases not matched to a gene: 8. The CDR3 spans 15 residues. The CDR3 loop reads CASSASGGPRETQYF. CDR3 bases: TGTGCCAGCAGTGCGAGCGGGGGGCCACGGGAGACCCAGTACTTC.

The CDR3 DNA is TGCGCCAGCAGCCAGTGGGATTCCCCTTTCACAGATACGCAGTATTTT. This sequence encodes CASSQWDSPFTDTQYF. The genes are TRBV4-1 and TRBJ2-3, with D unresolved. This CDR3 has 16 amino acids. Germline CDR1 MGHRA, CDR2 YSYEKL. Trimming removed 3 bases from V and 2 bases from J, with 15 bases in between.

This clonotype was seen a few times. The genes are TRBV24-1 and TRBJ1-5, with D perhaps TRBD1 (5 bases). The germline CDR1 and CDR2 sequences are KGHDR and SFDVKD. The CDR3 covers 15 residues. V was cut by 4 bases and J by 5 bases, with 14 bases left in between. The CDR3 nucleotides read TGTGCCACCAGTGACGGGGCTGGGGGTTATCAGCCCCAGCATTTT. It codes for CATSDGAGGYQPQHF.

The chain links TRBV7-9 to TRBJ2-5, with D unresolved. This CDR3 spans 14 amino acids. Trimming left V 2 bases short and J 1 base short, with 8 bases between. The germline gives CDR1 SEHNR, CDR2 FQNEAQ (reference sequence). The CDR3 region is CASSLSYLQETQYF. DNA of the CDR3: TGTGCCAGCAGCTTATCCTATCTCCAAGAGACCCAGTACTTC.

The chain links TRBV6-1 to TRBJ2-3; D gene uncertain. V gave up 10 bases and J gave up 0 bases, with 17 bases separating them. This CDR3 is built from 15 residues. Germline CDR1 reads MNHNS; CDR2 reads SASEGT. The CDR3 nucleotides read TGTGCCACCCTTGGCCGGTTATTCAGCACAGATACGCAGTATTTT. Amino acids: CATLGRLFSTDTQYF.